The clone carrying this TCR beta chain was seen more than once but under ten times. What it binds is not known. Treatment given: about 20 received Ad26.COV2.S at low or high dose, single or two shots; roughly 5 received placebo; per-sample allocation not given. The samples were gathered on day 63 after the first injection of vaccine or placebo. What was given as vaccine was an Ad26 vector encoding Wuhan-strain SARS-CoV-2 spike. Using immunoSEQ multiplex PCR, the repertoire was profiled, and TCRdb retains in-frame clones only, with some absent. The sample holds 400,000 to 450,000 clones, 80% to 95% seen once. The data derive from a study of Ad26.COV2.S vaccination and SARS-CoV-2 variants. About the research overall: Recipients of Ad26.COV2.S got it intramuscularly, once or twice 56 days apart.

Study outcomes and limitations: Those who received vaccine or placebo ended up with similar non-spike TCR breadth. Vaccinees displayed broader spike-specific TCR repertoires than placebo recipients.

This clonotype originated in a person aged 18-60 years who received the Ad26.COV2.S COVID-19 vaccine or a placebo. The source material was peripheral blood, sampled in a trial of Ad26.COV2.S vaccine versus placebo.

CDR3 protein: CAWSKTRTDTQYF. The CDR3 bases are TGTGCCTGGAGTAAGACCCGTACAGATACGCAGTATTTT. The V gene is TRBV30, the J gene TRBJ2-3, with no clear D. Germline CDR1 reads GTSNPN; CDR2 reads SVGIG (reference sequence). The germline V and J ends were trimmed by 2 bases and 3 bases, with 9 bases remaining between them. This CDR3 spans 13 amino acids.